The 28 T cell receptor beta chains presented below share a single source sample, sequenced in a study of OX40 agonist ivuxolimab in advanced cancers. The library was built by means of the immunoSEQ multiplex PCR assay. TCRdb provides this immuneACCESS table in a form limited to in-frame rearrangements. Some clones are lacking; in checked studies, under half of them reflect an unresolved V gene, and why the rest are absent is not known. The sample table shows about 86,000 clones, and around 88% are seen once. The ten most abundant clones make up 1.4% to 1.5% of the sample. Sequenced here: CD4+ or CD8+ T cells sorted from blood, sampled in a trial of the OX40 agonist ivuxolimab. Receptors were obtained from an adult with an advanced solid tumor such as melanoma, head and neck, liver or kidney cancer.

V usage is TRBV28 and J usage is TRBJ2-7; maybe TRBD1 (6 bases). The CDR3 has 17 residues. In germline, CDR1 is MDHEN, CDR2 SYDVKM. Trimming removed 6 bases from V and 5 bases from J, with 26 bases in between. CDR3 in amino acids: CASSSVQTGTFRDEQYF. CDR3 DNA sequence: TGTGCCAGCAGCTCGGTCCAAACCGGGACATTCAGGGACGAGCAGTACTTC.

The chain carries TRBV7-9 and TRBJ1-2, with D perhaps TRBD1 (6 bases). CDR1 SEHNR and CDR2 FQNEAQ come from the germline V gene (reference sequence). The V gene lost 2 bases and the J gene lost 4 bases, with 8 bases spanning the gap. This CDR3 is built from 13 residues. DNA for the CDR3: TGTGCCAGCAGCTTACAGGGGTTCTATGGCTACACCTTC. It encodes CASSLQGFYGYTF.

This clone was counted only a few times. The V and J genes are TRBV25-1 and TRBJ1-2; D uncertain. The germline gives CDR1 MGHDK, CDR2 SYGVNS. Between the trimmed V and J ends, which lost 2 bases and 0 bases, there was a span of 10 bases. The CDR3 loop spans 15 amino acids. CDR3 nucleotide sequence: TGTGCCAGCAGTGAAAACAGACACTCTAACTATGGCTACACCTTC. Translated: CASSENRHSNYGYTF.

The table lists this clone with a count of one. The chain has TRBV5-1 and TRBJ2-7; 10 nucleotides align to TRBD1. After removal of 4 bases from V and 5 bases from J, the junction contained 12 bases not matched to a gene. The CDR3 covers 16 residues. In germline, CDR1 is SGHRS, CDR2 YFSETQ. The CDR3 protein is CASSPQPGQGLDEQYF. CDR3 coding DNA: TGCGCCAGCAGCCCACAACCGGGACAGGGGTTAGACGAGCAGTACTTC.

V is TRBV28 and J is TRBJ2-3; 7 bases map to TRBD2. This CDR3 spans 15 amino acids. J gave up 2 bases and V 6 bases, and 8 bases lay outside the gene matches. In germline, CDR1 is MDHEN, CDR2 SYDVKM. The CDR3 here is CASSHSSGPTDTQYF. The CDR3 DNA follows: TGTGCCAGCAGCCATTCTAGCGGACCCACAGATACGCAGTATTTT.

The chain uses TRBV7-9 and TRBJ2-7; 13 nucleotides line up with TRBD2. This CDR3 region has 15 residues. Germline CDR1 is SEHNR and CDR2 is FQNEAQ (reference sequence). Trimming cost V 5 bases and J 6 bases; bases outside gene matches: 7. CDR3 bases: TGTGCCAGCAGCCCCAGACTAGCGGGGGGCTCCGAGCAGTACTTC. This codes for CASSPRLAGGSEQYF. Full variable domain (remainder filled in from reference TRBV7-9 and TRBJ2-7): DTGVSQNPRHKITKRGQNVTFRCDPISEHNRLYWYRQTLGQGPEFLTYFQNEAQLEKSRLLSDRFSAERPKGSFSTLEIQRTEQGDSAMYLCASSPRLAGGSEQYFGPGTRLTVT.

This clone has more than one count but fewer than ten. This chain connects TRBV10-3 to TRBJ1-4; D unresolved. CDR1 and CDR2 (germline): ENHRY, SYGVKD. V was pared by 6 bases and J by 7 bases, with 12 bases between. The CDR3 totals 13 residues. The CDR3 spells CAIRTDPGEKLFF. The DNA for the CDR3 is TGTGCCATCAGGACGGACCCAGGTGAAAAACTGTTTTTT.

This chain uses TRBV29-1 with TRBJ1-1; unclear D gene. Germline loops: CDR1 SQVTM, CDR2 ANQGSEA. The CDR3 spans 13 residues. V was trimmed by 3 bases and J by 5 bases, leaving 13 bases between them. The CDR3 DNA reads as TGCAGCGTTGAGAACGGGAGCGGGACTGAAGCTTTCTTT. The encoded protein is CSVENGSGTEAFF.

This chain joins TRBV19 and TRBJ2-1, with TRBD2 as a possible D gene (5 bases). The CDR3 has 14 amino acids. Germline CDR1 reads LNHDA; CDR2 reads SQIVND (reference sequence). The V end was cut by 6 bases, the J end by 1 base, with 10 bases between. The CDR3 DNA reads as TGTGCCAGTAGATTACCGGGATCCTACAATGAGCAGTTCTTC. This encodes CASRLPGSYNEQFF.

Comment on this clone: Other DNA variants within this sample encode the same CDR3. This sequence joins TRBV29-1 and TRBJ2-5; D may match TRBD1 or TRBD2 (5 bases each). The germline V gene encodes CDR1 SQVTM and CDR2 ANQGSEA. Trimming pared 4 bases from V and 1 base from J, leaving 10 bases between. The CDR3 is made up of 13 amino acids. The CDR3 spells CSVGVGVQETQYF. The CDR3 DNA is TGCAGCGTTGGAGTGGGGGTCCAAGAGACCCAGTACTTC.

The CDR3 nucleotides read TGTGCCACCAGCGGGGACAGGGGGCGCGTGGAGACCCAGTACTTC. Translating gives CATSGDRGRVETQYF. The chain recombines TRBV15 with TRBJ2-5; 12 bases line up with TRBD1. This CDR3 has 15 amino acids. Germline trimming cut 5 bases from V and 5 bases from J; bases unmatched to any gene: 6. The V gene's germline CDR1 is LNHNV and CDR2 YYDKDF (reference sequence).

The chain employs TRBV11-3 and TRBJ2-7, with 7 bases that match TRBD2. Germline V gene sequence: CDR1 SGHNT, CDR2 YENEEA. J lost 3 bases, V lost 3 bases, and 8 bases had no gene match. The CDR3 spans 15 residues. The CDR3 spells CASSLGGETNYEQYF. The CDR3 region has the DNA TGTGCCAGCAGCTTGGGGGGGGAAACCAACTACGAGCAGTACTTC.

V and J are TRBV19 and TRBJ1-1, with D maybe TRBD1 (5 bases). The germline V and J ends were trimmed by 1 base and 2 bases, with 11 bases remaining between them. CDR3 length equals 15 residues. Germline CDR1 is LNHDA and CDR2 is SQIVND (reference sequence). DNA for the CDR3: TGTGCCAGTAGTATAGGAACAGGTCTAAACACTGAAGCTTTCTTT. Translation: CASSIGTGLNTEAFF.

The chain joins TRBV30 to TRBJ2-2, with no clear D. The CDR3 loop spans 12 amino acids. V gave up 4 bases and J gave up 6 bases, with 9 bases separating them. Germline CDR1 reads GTSNPN; CDR2 reads SVGIG (reference sequence). The chain's CDR3 is CAWTRISGELFF. As DNA, the CDR3 is TGTGCCTGGACCCGGATCTCCGGGGAGCTGTTTTTT.

This chain uses TRBV11-3 with TRBJ1-1; TRBD1 agrees at 9 bases. Losses at the gene ends were 1 base for V and 10 bases for J; bases not matched to a gene: 10. Germline CDR1 reads SGHNT; CDR2 reads YENEEA. The CDR3 is 15 residues long. The DNA of the CDR3 is TGTGCCAGCAGCTTAGGCACGGGACAGGGAGAGGTAGCTTTCTTT. It specifies CASSLGTGQGEVAFF.

This chain uses TRBV7-2 with TRBJ2-6, with 9 positions matching TRBD2. From germline, CDR1 is SGHTA and CDR2 FQGNSA. V dropped 5 bases and J dropped 0; count of bases not matched to a gene: 8. The CDR3 runs 18 residues. CDR3: CASSPIAGESSGANVLTF. The CDR3 DNA reads as TGTGCCAGCAGCCCCATAGCGGGAGAGAGCTCTGGGGCCAACGTCCTGACTTTC.

The rearrangement uses TRBV18 and TRBJ1-1; 8 nucleotides line up with TRBD1. Germline V gene sequence: CDR1 KGHSH, CDR2 LQKENI. The CDR3 contains 14 residues. J was trimmed by 1 base and V by 2 bases; bases with no gene match: 0. CDR3 sequence (DNA): TGTGCCAGCTCACCAACAGGGGGGAACACTGAAGCTTTCTTT. Encoded protein: CASSPTGGNTEAFF.

This clone was counted only a few times. The chain joins TRBV5-4 to TRBJ1-1, with TRBD1 matching 8 bases. Per the germline V gene, CDR1 is SGHNT and CDR2 is YYREEE (reference sequence). The CDR3 is 13 amino acids. Germline trimming cut 0 bases from V and 8 bases from J; bases unmatched to any gene: 3. The CDR3 here is CASSLGGTGEAFF. For the CDR3, the DNA is TGTGCCAGCAGCTTGGGTGGGACAGGAGAAGCTTTCTTT. Full variable domain (outside the CDR3, taken from reference TRBV5-4 and TRBJ1-1): ETGVTQSPTHLIKTRGQQVTLRCSSQSGHNTVSWYQQALGQGPQFIFQYYREEENGRGNFPPRFSGLQFPNYSSELNVNALELDDSALYLCASSLGGTGEAFFGQGTRLTVV.

The chain uses TRBV5-5 and TRBJ1-6; D not certain. Germline-derived CDR1 and CDR2 are SGHKS and YYEKEE (reference sequence). V gave up 6 bases and J gave up 6 bases, with 19 bases separating them. CDR3 length: 16 amino acids. The CDR3, as DNA: TGTGCCAGCACCAATATTAGGACTATGAGTAATTCACCCCTCCACTTT. Its translation is CASTNIRTMSNSPLHF.

The V call is TRBV5-3, the J call TRBJ2-1; perhaps D is TRBD1 or TRBD2 (5 bases each). TRBV5-3 is labeled an ORF, and its function is uncertain. V was trimmed by 3 bases and J by 9 bases, leaving 19 bases between them. The CDR3 length is 15 residues. In DNA form, the CDR3 reads TGTGCCAGAAGCTCCTCCGGGACGCAATACTCTGAGCAGTTCTTC. This sequence encodes CARSSSGTQYSEQFF.

The rearrangement uses TRBV5-6 and TRBJ2-7; D gene uncertain. The CDR3 is made up of 15 amino acids. With 4 bases removed from V and 0 bases from J, the gap between germline ends came to 14 bases. The V gene's germline CDR1 is SGHDT and CDR2 YYEEEE. CDR3 in DNA: TGTGCCAGCAGCCCCACCCTAGAGAGCTCCTACGAGCAGTACTTC. It is translated as CASSPTLESSYEQYF.

The chain has TRBV11-2 and TRBJ1-1; D is undetermined. Trimming shortened V by 2 bases and J by 7 bases, and 17 bases separated the two germline ends. Germline-derived CDR1 and CDR2 are SGHAT and FQNNGV. The CDR3 spans 15 residues. CDR3 sequence reads: CASSLLDVRVGEAFF. In DNA, the CDR3 is TGTGCCAGCAGCTTATTGGACGTTCGGGTTGGTGAAGCTTTCTTT.

The CDR3, as DNA: TGTGCCAGCAGTGCCCCAGGGGGCTATAGCAATCAGCCCCAGCATTTT. This gives the protein CASSAPGGYSNQPQHF. The genes are TRBV6-1 and TRBJ1-5; 8 nucleotides match TRBD1. This CDR3 has 16 amino acids. Germline V gene lookup returns CDR1 MNHNS and CDR2 SASEGT. V was pared by 4 bases and J by 0 bases, with 5 bases of the junction left unmatched.

This rearrangement joins TRBV10-1 to TRBJ1-5, with D possibly TRBD1 on 5 matching bases. The CDR3 spans 11 residues. Trimming pared 10 bases from V and 7 bases from J, leaving 11 bases between. The V gene's germline CDR1 is WNHNN and CDR2 SYGVQD (reference sequence). The CDR3 region has the DNA TGCGCCACGGGGGGAGGACAGCCCCAGCATTTT. It encodes CATGGGQPQHF.

The rearrangement joins TRBV28 to TRBJ2-5; the D gene is possibly TRBD1 (6 bases). The CDR3 consists of 14 residues. Per germline, CDR1 MDHEN and CDR2 SYDVKM. V was shortened by 5 bases and J by 6 bases, with 16 bases between the two germline ends. The CDR3 region is CASSEQGPFKTQYF. The CDR3 DNA reads as TGTGCCAGCAGTGAACAGGGCCCGTTTAAGACCCAGTACTTC.

In its sample, this clone was seen once. Mismatch with germline at one junction end may stem from a read error. The CDR3: CASSLAFQLGNEQFF. As DNA, the CDR3 is TGTGCTAGCAGCTTAGCGTTCCAGCTAGGGAATGAGCAGTTCTTC. The gene calls are TRBV7-7 and TRBJ2-1, with D possibly being TRBD2 (5 bases). Germline assignment: CDR1 SSHAT and CDR2 FNYEAQ (reference sequence). The CDR3 is 15 residues long.

This chain connects TRBV7-6 to TRBJ2-5, with TRBD1 identical over 9 bases. V shed 5 bases and J 5 bases; nucleotides not matched to a gene: 6. This CDR3 has 14 residues. Germline CDR1 is SGHVS and CDR2 is FNYEAQ. CDR3: CASSVRDRVETQYF. The CDR3 DNA reads TGTGCCAGCAGCGTCCGGGACAGGGTGGAGACCCAGTACTTC. The full variable domain, completed using reference TRBV7-6 and TRBJ2-5, is GAGVSQSPRYKVTKRGQDVALRCDPISGHVSLYWYRQALGQGPEFLTYFNYEAQQDKSGLPNDRFSAERPEGSISTLTIQRTEQRDSAMYRCASSVRDRVETQYFGPGTRLLVL.

The chain carries TRBV7-8 and TRBJ2-7; D not certain. CDR1 is SGHVS and CDR2 is FQNEAQ in the germline V gene. There are 15 residues in the CDR3. V lost 1 base, J lost 2 bases, and 12 bases lay in between. Written as DNA, the CDR3 is TGTGCCAGCAGCTTAGGCCCTGACCCGACCTACGAGCAGTACTTC. It specifies CASSLGPDPTYEQYF.